The TCR beta chain under discussion was sequenced for a study of graft-versus-host responses after intestinal transplantation (dated by TCRdb to the early 2020s). General notes on the study: Multivisceral, liver-intestinal, or isolated intestinal transplants were received by the recipients. All recipients received anti-thymocyte globulin induction followed by maintenance tacrolimus and steroids for around three years. After intestinal transplantation, graft-versus-host and host-versus-graft alloreactive T cell clones were followed in the graft, circulation and bone marrow using bulk TCR-beta CDR3 sequencing. Alloreactive clones were identified by sequencing pre-transplant mixed lymphocyte reaction products and comparing these products with unstimulated pre-transplant donor and recipient T cells. A cohort of 24 intestinal transplant recipients, including one retransplant, was enrolled, and a few patients lacking pretransplant specimens were excluded. A peak of at least 4% donor T cells among recipient peripheral blood mononuclear cells was the definition used for donor T cell macrochimerism. Rather than going through the commercial service, samples from three later patients were sequenced in-house on an Illumina MiSeq and processed with MiXCR.

On this clone itself: Its antigen target is currently unknown. No qualities accompany the bases; no much larger clone lies one base away.

The paper's findings and limits, for the study overall: Peak levels of circulating GvH clones were associated with declines in HvG clones early after transplant. The conclusions were limited by the relatively low number and heterogeneity of the intestinal transplant patients. GvH clones turned up in recipient bone marrow, with some appearing earlier in ileal mucosa or blood, a pattern consistent with an intestinal mucosal origin. In the allografts of patients with donor T cell macrochimerism, GvH to HvG T cell clonal ratios were high.

The time point tag for this specimen amounts to: cells obtained before transplantation from donor or recipient. CD3+CD4+ and CD3+CD8+ populations were FACS-sorted from unstimulated pre-transplant donor and recipient cells taken from spleen or lymph nodes. To prepare the library, the immunoSEQ multiplex PCR assay was applied. In most patients, genomic DNA was isolated using the Qiagen DNeasy Blood and Tissue Kit and sent frozen to Adaptive Biotechnologies for TCR sequencing. Adaptive Biotechnologies carried out high-throughput TCR-beta CDR3 sequencing of genomic DNA for most patients. Per the source publication's procedure: Adaptive's ImmunoSEQ software was the source of the TCR sequencing data for around 20 patients, while a few other patients were processed with MiXCR and VDJtools. CD4 versus CD8 sorting errors were corrected by removing sequences found in both subsets at a frequency ratio below 5:1. CDR3 nucleotide sequences shared between donor and recipient were removed because the origin of such sequences could not be assigned. Alloreactive clones required at least 2-fold expansion over unstimulated cells and minimum CFSE-low frequency of 0.002% (template counts) or 0.001% (read counts). A clone was considered mappable if detected in the sequenced pre-transplant spleen, lymph node, or MLR CFSE-low populations of the donor or recipient. The cumulative frequency of alloreactive clones was calculated as a percentage of all sequences, weighted by copy number. TCRdb mirrors the immuneACCESS table, restricted to in-frame sequences. Some clones are absent from its copies; in checked studies, under half trace to an unresolved V gene, and the reason for the others is unknown. That table furnishes V, J and clone size, whereas the DNA furnished D and trimming. In all, the sample holds approximately 77,000 clones, and roughly 91% of those were seen once. The top ten clones comprise 0.3% to 0.4% of the sample.

The CDR3 has 16 amino acids, counting the end cysteine and phenylalanine. Of all the DNA, just the CDR3 is kept, 48 bases in frame from base 1. After removal of 5 bases from V and 2 bases from J, the junction retains 6 bases not matched to a gene. CDR1 is given as SGHTA and CDR2 as FQGNSA, both from the germline V gene. Sequenced material: unstimulated CD4+ T cells sorted from spleen or lymph node cells, taken before intestinal transplant. The source of this sequence is a human donor who received an intestinal transplant. The chain was built from TRBV7-2 and TRBJ2-7; 13 bases in the junction line up with TRBD2. CDR3 loop: CASSGPTSGGAYEQYF. The nucleotides read TGTGCCAGCAGCGGACCAACTAGCGGGGGGGCCTACGAGCAGTACTTC.